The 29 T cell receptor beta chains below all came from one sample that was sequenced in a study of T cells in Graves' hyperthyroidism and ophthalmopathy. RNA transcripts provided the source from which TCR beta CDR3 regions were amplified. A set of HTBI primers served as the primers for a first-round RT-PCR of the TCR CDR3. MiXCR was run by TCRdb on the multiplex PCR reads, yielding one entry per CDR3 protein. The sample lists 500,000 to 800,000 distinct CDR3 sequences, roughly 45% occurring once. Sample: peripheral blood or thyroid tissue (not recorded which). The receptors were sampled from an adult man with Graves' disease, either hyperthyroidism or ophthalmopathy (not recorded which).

CDR3 sequence (DNA): TGCAGTGCTAGAGATATCGGACCCAAAACAGGAGCTTTCTTT. The encoded protein is CSARDIGPKTGAFF. The chain is built from TRBV20-1 and TRBJ1-1; tentative D call: TRBD1 (5 bases). V lost 0 bases to trimming and J lost 10 bases, with 18 bases between them. Per germline, CDR1 DFQATT and CDR2 SNEGSKA (reference sequence). The CDR3 sequence is 14 residues long.

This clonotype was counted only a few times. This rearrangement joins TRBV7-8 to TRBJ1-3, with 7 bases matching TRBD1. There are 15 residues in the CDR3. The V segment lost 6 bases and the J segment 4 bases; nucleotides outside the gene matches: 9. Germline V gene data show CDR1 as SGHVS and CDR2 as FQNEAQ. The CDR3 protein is CASSFDTGVGNTIYF. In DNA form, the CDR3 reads TGTGCCAGCAGTTTTGATACAGGGGTCGGAAACACCATATATTTT.

CDR3 loop: CAISEYRSYGYTF. CDR3 bases: TGTGCCATCAGTGAGTACAGAAGCTATGGCTACACCTTC. This rearrangement joins TRBV10-3 to TRBJ1-2; D not certain. V lost 1 base, J lost 4 bases, and 7 bases lay in between. The CDR3 is 13 residues long. The germline gives CDR1 ENHRY, CDR2 SYGVKD.

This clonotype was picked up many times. The CDR3 sequence is CASSFRTGKDGYTF. CDR3 coding DNA: TGTGCCAGCAGCTTCAGGACAGGGAAGGATGGCTACACCTTC. The V call is TRBV9, the J call TRBJ1-2, with 8 nucleotides matching TRBD1. Germline assignment: CDR1 SGDLS and CDR2 YYNGEE. This CDR3 has 14 residues. Losses at the gene ends were 4 bases for V and 6 bases for J; bases not matched to a gene: 8.

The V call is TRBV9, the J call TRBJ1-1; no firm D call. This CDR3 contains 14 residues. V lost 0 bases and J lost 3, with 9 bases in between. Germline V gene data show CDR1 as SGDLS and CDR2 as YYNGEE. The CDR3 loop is CASSVGSRHTEAFF. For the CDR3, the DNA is TGTGCCAGCAGCGTAGGGTCCCGACACACTGAAGCTTTCTTT.

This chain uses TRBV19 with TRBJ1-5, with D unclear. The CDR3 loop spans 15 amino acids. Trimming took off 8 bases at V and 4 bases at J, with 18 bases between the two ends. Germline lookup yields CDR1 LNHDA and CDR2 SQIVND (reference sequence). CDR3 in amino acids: CASSLRSVGNQPQHF. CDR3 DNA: TGTGCCAGTTCTCTAAGGTCAGTCGGAAATCAGCCCCAGCATTTT.

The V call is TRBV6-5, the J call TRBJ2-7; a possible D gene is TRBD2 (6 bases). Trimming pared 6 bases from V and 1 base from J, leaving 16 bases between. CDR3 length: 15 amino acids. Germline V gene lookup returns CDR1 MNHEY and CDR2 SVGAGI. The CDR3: CASSQTRDASYEQYF. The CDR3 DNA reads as TGTGCCAGCAGCCAAACGCGGGACGCATCCTACGAGCAGTACTTC.

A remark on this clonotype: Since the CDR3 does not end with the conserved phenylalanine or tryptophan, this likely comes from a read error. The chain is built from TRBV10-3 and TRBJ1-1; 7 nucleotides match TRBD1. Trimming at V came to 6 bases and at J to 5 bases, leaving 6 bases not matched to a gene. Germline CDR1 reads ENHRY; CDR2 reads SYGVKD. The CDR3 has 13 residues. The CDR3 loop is CAISPGGRTEAFY. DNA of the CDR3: TGTGCCATCAGCCCAGGGGGGCGGACTGAAGCTTTCTAT.

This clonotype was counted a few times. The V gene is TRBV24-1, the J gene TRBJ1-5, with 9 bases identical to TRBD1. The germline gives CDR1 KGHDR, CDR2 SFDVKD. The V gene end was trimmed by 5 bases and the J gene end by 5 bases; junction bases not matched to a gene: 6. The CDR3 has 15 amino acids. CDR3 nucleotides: TGTGCCACCAGTGGAGGGACAGGGTTCGATCAGCCCCAGCATTTT. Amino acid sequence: CATSGGTGFDQPQHF.

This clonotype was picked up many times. CDR3 DNA sequence: TGCAGTGCTAGGGGCAGGGCGACCTACGAGCAGTACTTC. This encodes CSARGRATYEQYF. The rearrangement uses TRBV20-1 and TRBJ2-7, with TRBD1 as a possible D gene (5 bases). Trimming pared 3 bases from V and 2 bases from J, leaving 11 bases between. The CDR3 is made up of 13 amino acids. Germline-derived CDR1 and CDR2 are DFQATT and SNEGSKA (reference sequence).

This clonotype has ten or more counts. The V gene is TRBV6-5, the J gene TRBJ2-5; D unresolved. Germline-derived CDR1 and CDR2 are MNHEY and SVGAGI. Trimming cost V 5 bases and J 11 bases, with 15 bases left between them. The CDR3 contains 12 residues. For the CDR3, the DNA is TGTGCCAGCAGTGAAGCGATACTGATGCAGTACTTC. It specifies CASSEAILMQYF.

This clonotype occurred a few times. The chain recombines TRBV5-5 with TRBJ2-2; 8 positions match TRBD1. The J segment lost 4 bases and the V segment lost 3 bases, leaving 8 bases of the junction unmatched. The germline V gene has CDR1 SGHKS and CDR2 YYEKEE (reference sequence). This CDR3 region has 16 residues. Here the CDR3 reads CASSWDPGQATGELFF. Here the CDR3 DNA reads TGTGCCAGCAGCTGGGACCCGGGACAGGCCACCGGGGAGCTGTTTTTT.

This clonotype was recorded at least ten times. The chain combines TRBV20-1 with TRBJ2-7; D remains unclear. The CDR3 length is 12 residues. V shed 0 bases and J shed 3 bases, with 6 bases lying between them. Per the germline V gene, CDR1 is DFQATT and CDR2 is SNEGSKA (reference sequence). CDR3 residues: CSARDLGYEQYF. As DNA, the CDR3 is TGCAGTGCTAGAGATCTGGGCTACGAGCAGTACTTC.

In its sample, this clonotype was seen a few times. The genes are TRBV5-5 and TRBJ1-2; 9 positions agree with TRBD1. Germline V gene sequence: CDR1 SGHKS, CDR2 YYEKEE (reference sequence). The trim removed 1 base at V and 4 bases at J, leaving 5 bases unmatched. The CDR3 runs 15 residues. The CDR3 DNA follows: TGTGCCAGCAGCTTGACGACAGGGGGGCTCTATGGCTACACCTTC. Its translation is CASSLTTGGLYGYTF.

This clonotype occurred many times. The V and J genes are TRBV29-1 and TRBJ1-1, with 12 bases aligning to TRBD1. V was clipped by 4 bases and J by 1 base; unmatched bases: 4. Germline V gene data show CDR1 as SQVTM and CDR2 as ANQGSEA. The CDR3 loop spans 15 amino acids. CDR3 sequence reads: CSVVGTGGWNTEAFF. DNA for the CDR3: TGCAGCGTTGTAGGGACAGGGGGCTGGAACACTGAAGCTTTCTTT.

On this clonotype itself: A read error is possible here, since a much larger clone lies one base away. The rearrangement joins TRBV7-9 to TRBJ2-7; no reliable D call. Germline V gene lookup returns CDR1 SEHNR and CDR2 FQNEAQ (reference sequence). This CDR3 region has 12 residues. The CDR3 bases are TGTGCCAGCACAGCAGATACCTACGAGCAGAACTTC. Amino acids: CASTADTYEQNF.

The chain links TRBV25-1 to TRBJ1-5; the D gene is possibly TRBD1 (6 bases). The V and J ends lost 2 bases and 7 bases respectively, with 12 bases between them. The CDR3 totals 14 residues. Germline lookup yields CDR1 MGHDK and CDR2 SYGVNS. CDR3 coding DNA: TGTGCCAGCAGTGAAACAGGGTTGGAACAGCCCCAGCATTTT. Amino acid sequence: CASSETGLEQPQHF.

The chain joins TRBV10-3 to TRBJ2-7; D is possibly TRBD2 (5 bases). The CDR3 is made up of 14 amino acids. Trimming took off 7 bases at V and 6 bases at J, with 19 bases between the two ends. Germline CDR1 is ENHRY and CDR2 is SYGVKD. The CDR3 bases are TGTGCCATCATGGCTAGCACCCCAACGGCCGAGCAGTACTTC. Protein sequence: CAIMASTPTAEQYF.

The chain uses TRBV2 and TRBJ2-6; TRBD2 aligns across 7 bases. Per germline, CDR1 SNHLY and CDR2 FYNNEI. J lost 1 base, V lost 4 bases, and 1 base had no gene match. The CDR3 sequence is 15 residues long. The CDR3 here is CASSVGRSGANVLTF. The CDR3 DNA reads TGTGCCAGCAGTGTCGGGAGGTCTGGGGCCAACGTCCTGACTTTC.

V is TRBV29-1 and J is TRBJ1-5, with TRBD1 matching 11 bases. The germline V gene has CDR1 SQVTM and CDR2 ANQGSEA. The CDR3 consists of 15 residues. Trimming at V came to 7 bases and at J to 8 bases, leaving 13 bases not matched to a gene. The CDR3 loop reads CSATSGTGGNEPQHF. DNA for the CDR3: TGCAGCGCTACCTCTGGGACAGGGGGAAATGAGCCCCAGCATTTT.

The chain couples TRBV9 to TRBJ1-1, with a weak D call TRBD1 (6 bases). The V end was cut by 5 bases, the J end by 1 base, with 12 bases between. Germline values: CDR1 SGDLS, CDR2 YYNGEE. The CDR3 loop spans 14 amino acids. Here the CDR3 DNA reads TGTGCCAGCAGTCCCCACAGGGAGAACACTGAAGCTTTCTTT. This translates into CASSPHRENTEAFF.

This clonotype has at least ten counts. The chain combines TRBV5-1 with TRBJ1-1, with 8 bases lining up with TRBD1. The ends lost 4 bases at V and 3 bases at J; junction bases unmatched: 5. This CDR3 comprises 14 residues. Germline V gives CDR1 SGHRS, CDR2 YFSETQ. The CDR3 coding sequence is TGCGCCAGCAGCAGGGGACAGGACGACACTGAAGCTTTCTTT. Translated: CASSRGQDDTEAFF.

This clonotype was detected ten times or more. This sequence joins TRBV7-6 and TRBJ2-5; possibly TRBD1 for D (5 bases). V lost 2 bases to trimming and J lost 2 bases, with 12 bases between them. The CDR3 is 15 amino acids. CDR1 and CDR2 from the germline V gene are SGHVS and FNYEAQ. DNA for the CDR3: TGTGCCAGCAGCTTAAGGGCAGGGAATCAAGAGACCCAGTACTTC. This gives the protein CASSLRAGNQETQYF.

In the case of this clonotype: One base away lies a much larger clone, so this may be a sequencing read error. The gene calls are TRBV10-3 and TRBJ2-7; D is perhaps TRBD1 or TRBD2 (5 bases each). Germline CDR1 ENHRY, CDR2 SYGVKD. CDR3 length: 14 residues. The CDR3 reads CASSEGQAEYEQYF. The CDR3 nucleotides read TGTGCCAGCAGTGAGGGGCAGGCCGAATACGAGCAGTACTTC.

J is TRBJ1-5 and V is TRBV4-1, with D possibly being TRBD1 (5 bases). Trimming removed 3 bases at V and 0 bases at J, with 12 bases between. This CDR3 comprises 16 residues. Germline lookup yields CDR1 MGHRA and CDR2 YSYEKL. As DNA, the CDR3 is TGCGCCAGCAGCCAGGCAGGGTACGGTAGCAATCAGCCCCAGCATTTT. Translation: CASSQAGYGSNQPQHF.

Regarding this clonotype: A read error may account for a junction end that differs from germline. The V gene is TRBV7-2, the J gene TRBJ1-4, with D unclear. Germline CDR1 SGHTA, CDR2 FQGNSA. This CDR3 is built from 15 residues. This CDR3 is CASSYTEQPGEKPFF. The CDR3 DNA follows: TGTGCCAGCAGCTACACGGAACAACCAGGTGAAAAACCGTTTTTT. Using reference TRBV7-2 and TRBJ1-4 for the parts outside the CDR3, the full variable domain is GAGVSQSPSNKVTEKGKDVELRCDPISGHTALYWYRQSLGQGLEFLIYFQGNSAPDKSGLPSDRFSAERTGGSVSTLTIQRTQQEDSAVYLCASSYTEQPGEKPFFGSGTQLSVL.

The DNA of the CDR3 is TGTGCCACCAGCAGGGGCAGGGATCAGCCCCAGCATTTT. Translated, it gives CATSRGRDQPQHF. V is TRBV15 and J is TRBJ1-5, with D possibly matching TRBD1 (5 bases). The CDR3 contains 13 residues. Germline CDR1 LNHNV, CDR2 YYDKDF (reference sequence). Trimming took 3 bases from V and 5 from J, leaving 8 bases between them.

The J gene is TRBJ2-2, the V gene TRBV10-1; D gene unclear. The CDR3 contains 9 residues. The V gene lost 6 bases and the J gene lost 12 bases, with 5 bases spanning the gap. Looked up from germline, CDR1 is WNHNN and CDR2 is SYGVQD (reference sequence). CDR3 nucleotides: TGCGCCAGCAGGACGAAGCTGTTTTTT. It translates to CASRTKLFF.

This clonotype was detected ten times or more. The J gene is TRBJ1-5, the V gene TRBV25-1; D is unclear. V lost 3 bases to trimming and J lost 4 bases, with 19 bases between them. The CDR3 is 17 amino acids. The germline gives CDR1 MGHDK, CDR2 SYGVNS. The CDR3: CASSDKSVAPGNQPQHF. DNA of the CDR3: TGTGCCAGCAGTGATAAGTCCGTCGCCCCTGGGAATCAGCCCCAGCATTTT. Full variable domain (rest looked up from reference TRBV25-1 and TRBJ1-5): EADIYQTPRYLVIGTGKKITLECSQTMGHDKMYWYQQDPGMELHLIHYSYGVNSTEKGDLSSESTVSRIRTEHFPLTLESARPSHTSQYLCASSDKSVAPGNQPQHFGDGTRLSIL.